The T cell receptor beta chain described here comes from a study of blood T cell repertoires in COVID-19. Under the authors' procedure: The assay estimated nucleated cells by amplifying reference gene primers. Sequencing was performed with immunoSEQ multiplex PCR; in TCRdb, only in-frame clones are kept and a portion is missing. Clone size and V and J calls were adopted from that table, with D and trimming inferred from the DNA. The data contain over 200,000 clones, 87% of them seen just once; the ten biggest clones take up less than 14%. This CDR3 comprises 15 residues. V lost 1 base to trimming and J lost 0 bases, with 10 bases between them. Germline CDR1 SGDLS, CDR2 YYNGEE. Two negative PCRs, clearance, or symptom resolution characterized the recovered Cohort 3 donors.

The receptor's source is a man aged 25 to 40 who had recovered from COVID-19. The V gene is TRBV9, the J gene TRBJ1-1, with no clear D. Source material: PBMCs or T cells enriched from blood (not recorded which). This chain's CDR3 is CASSVSGRMNTEAFF. In DNA form, the CDR3 reads TGTGCCAGCAGCGTAAGCGGCCGAATGAACACTGAAGCTTTCTTT.